Following are 11 T cell receptor beta chains from one sample sequenced in a study of PD-1 blockade in classical Hodgkin lymphoma. Some clones are missing from TCRdb's copy, which holds only in-frame ones; the method was immunoSEQ multiplex PCR. The data show 15,000 or so clones, 75% to 90% seen once. The sample's time point: cycle 4 day 1 (C4D1), after five to seven weeks of nivolumab. Relapse after autologous stem cell transplantation occurred in every patient, and brentuximab vedotin exposure varied. Magnetic negative selection of thawed PBMCs yielded the CD8+ T cells. The sequenced sample was CD8+ T cells from blood, obtained before the fourth cycle of nivolumab. The receptors stem from a human donor with classical Hodgkin lymphoma.

The chain has TRBV27 and TRBJ1-1, with D possibly being TRBD1 (5 bases). This CDR3 has 14 residues. V was trimmed by 2 bases and J by 2 bases, leaving 9 bases between them. Germline V gene lookup returns CDR1 MNHEY and CDR2 SMNVEV (reference sequence). CDR3 amino acids: CASSLLGGNTEAFF. CDR3 sequence (DNA): TGTGCCAGCAGTTTACTGGGGGGTAACACTGAAGCTTTCTTT.

V and J are TRBV13 and TRBJ2-6, with D possibly TRBD1 on 6 matching bases. Germline CDR1 PRHDT, CDR2 FYEKMQ (reference sequence). The CDR3 is 17 residues long. The germline V and J ends were trimmed by 3 bases and 0 bases, with 12 bases remaining between them. The CDR3 region is CASSLRQANSGANVLTF. In DNA, the CDR3 is TGTGCCAGCAGCTTGAGACAGGCGAACTCTGGGGCCAACGTCCTGACTTTC.

The rearrangement links TRBV13 to TRBJ2-5; 10 positions match TRBD2. There are 15 residues in the CDR3. V dropped 6 bases and J dropped 3; count of bases not matched to a gene: 7. Germline CDR1 is PRHDT and CDR2 is FYEKMQ (reference sequence). The CDR3: CASRERLAGEETQYF. The CDR3 coding sequence is TGTGCCAGCAGAGAACGGCTAGCGGGGGAAGAGACCCAGTACTTC.

In this sample, this clone turned up once. The chain links TRBV7-9 to TRBJ2-2, with 7 bases identical to TRBD1. The germline gives CDR1 SEHNR, CDR2 FQNEAQ (reference sequence). V was pared by 5 bases and J by 3 bases, with 6 bases of the junction left unmatched. The CDR3 contains 15 residues. CDR3 loop: CASSHRDRDTGELFF. The CDR3 region has the DNA TGTGCCAGCAGCCACCGGGACAGAGACACCGGGGAGCTGTTTTTT.

This chain connects TRBV20-1 to TRBJ2-5; no reliable D call. CDR1 DFQATT and CDR2 SNEGSKA come from the germline V gene (reference sequence). The CDR3 runs to 10 residues. Trimming stripped 3 bases from V and 2 bases from J, with 1 base between. The CDR3 here is CSARQETQYF. The CDR3 DNA reads as TGCAGTGCTAGGCAAGAGACCCAGTACTTC.

J is TRBJ2-5 and V is TRBV28; no reliable D call. The CDR3 contains 14 residues. The V and J ends lost 6 bases and 0 bases respectively, with 11 bases between them. Germline CDR1 is MDHEN and CDR2 is SYDVKM. The CDR3 DNA follows: TGTGCCAGCAGCATTGACAAGTACCAAGAGACCCAGTACTTC. This gives the protein CASSIDKYQETQYF. Combining the CDR3 with reference TRBV28 and TRBJ2-5 gives the whole variable domain DVKVTQSSRYLVKRTGEKVFLECVQDMDHENMFWYRQDPGLGLRLIYFSYDVKMKEKGDIPEGYSVSREKKERFSLILESASTNQTSMYLCASSIDKYQETQYFGPGTRLLVL.

The chain is built from TRBV10-2 and TRBJ1-4; D not certain. V dropped 4 bases and J dropped 4 bases, with 7 bases sitting between them. This CDR3 comprises 13 residues. In germline, CDR1 is WSHSY, CDR2 SAAADI. The CDR3 reads CASSVTGNEKLFF. The CDR3 DNA reads TGCGCCAGCAGTGTAACCGGTAATGAAAAACTGTTTTTT.

V usage is TRBV19 and J usage is TRBJ1-5; TRBD1 agrees at 8 bases. The CDR3 is 15 residues long. V lost 4 bases to trimming and J lost 0 bases; unmatched junction nucleotides: 2. Germline V lookup: CDR1 LNHDA, CDR2 SQIVND (reference sequence). CDR3 sequence: CASSRGQDSNQPQHF. The DNA for the CDR3 is TGTGCCAGTAGTAGGGGACAGGATAGCAATCAGCCCCAGCATTTT.

The rearrangement joins TRBV5-1 to TRBJ2-1; TRBD2 might be the D (6 bases). Deletions cut 1 base from V and 8 bases from J, with 13 bases between. The CDR3 length is 14 residues. Germline V gene lookup returns CDR1 SGHRS and CDR2 YFSETQ. The CDR3: CASSLSAGRDEQFF. CDR3 in DNA: TGCGCCAGCAGCTTGTCGGCGGGAAGGGATGAGCAGTTCTTC.

The chain is built from TRBV27 and TRBJ1-2, with D maybe TRBD1 (6 bases). V lost 5 bases to trimming and J lost 3 bases, with 10 bases between them. Per the germline V gene, CDR1 is MNHEY and CDR2 is SMNVEV (reference sequence). The CDR3 extends over 13 amino acids. The CDR3 DNA follows: TGTGCCAGCAGTCCGACAGGATACTATGGCTACACCTTC. Encoded protein: CASSPTGYYGYTF.

V and J are TRBV27 and TRBJ2-7; TRBD2 might be the D (6 bases). The CDR3 extends over 11 amino acids. CDR1 and CDR2 (germline): MNHEY, SMNVEV (reference sequence). Trimming stripped 3 bases from V and 7 bases from J, with 7 bases between. The CDR3 sequence is CASSFGGEQYF. The CDR3, as DNA: TGTGCCAGCAGTTTTGGGGGGGAGCAGTACTTC.